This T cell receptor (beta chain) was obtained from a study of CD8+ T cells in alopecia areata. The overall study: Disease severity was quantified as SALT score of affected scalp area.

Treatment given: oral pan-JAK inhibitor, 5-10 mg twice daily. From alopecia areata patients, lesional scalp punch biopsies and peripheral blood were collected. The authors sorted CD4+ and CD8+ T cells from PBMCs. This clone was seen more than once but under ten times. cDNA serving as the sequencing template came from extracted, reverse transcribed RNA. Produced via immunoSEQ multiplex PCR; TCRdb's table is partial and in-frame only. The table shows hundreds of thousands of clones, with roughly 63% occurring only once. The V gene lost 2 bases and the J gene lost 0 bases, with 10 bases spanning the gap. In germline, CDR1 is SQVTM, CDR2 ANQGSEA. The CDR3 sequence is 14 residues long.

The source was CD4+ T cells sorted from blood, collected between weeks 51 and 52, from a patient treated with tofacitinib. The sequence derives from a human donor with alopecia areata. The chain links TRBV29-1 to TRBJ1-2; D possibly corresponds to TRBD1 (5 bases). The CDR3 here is CSVETGDTNYGYTF. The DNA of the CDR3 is TGCAGCGTTGAAACAGGAGACACTAACTATGGCTACACCTTC.